Listed below are T cell receptor beta chains from one sample, sequenced in a study of cytomegalovirus exposure and HLA in healthy donors. Libraries were prepared by immunoSEQ multiplex PCR; TCRdb keeps only in-frame clonotypes and omits some of them. The sample records about 140,000 clones, approximately 63% being singletons. The sequenced sample consisted of PBMCs. The receptor source for this set is a woman aged 55 to 70 in good health and CMV-seropositive. Both conserved end residues are part of each CDR3. The D gene is left open where the match is weak. Rows give clone size only sometimes, using once, few, many, or a class for an expanded clone.

TRBJ2-7 | TRBV28 | NA | TRBD2 | CASMSAGEPSYEQYF
TRBJ2-3 | TRBV6-1 | NA | TRBD1 | CASSEVLLSGTGSGDTQYF
TRBJ2-3 | TRBV4-1 | NA | NA | CASSQKTETVSTDTQYF
TRBJ1-5 | TRBV28 | NA | NA | CASSYGQYSNQPQHF
TRBJ1-2 | TRBV28 | once | NA | CASSLSDRGYTF
TRBJ2-7 | TRBV19 | NA | TRBD1 | CASSSGQDYEQYF
TRBJ1-1 | TRBV18 | few | TRBD1 | CASSPMEGAKTEAFF
TRBJ2-5 | TRBV18 | NA | NA | CASSPGAVETQYF
TRBJ2-6 | TRBV29-1 | NA | TRBD1 | CSVEDSAGGAPGANVLTF
TRBJ1-2 | TRBV27 | NA | NA | CASSLDSEHYGYTF
TRBJ2-1 | TRBV11-3 | NA | NA | CASSLRLSSYNEQFF
TRBJ2-7 | TRBV23-1 | few | NA | CASSQAGSHPYEQYF
TRBJ1-1 | TRBV5-1 | NA | TRBD1 | CASSSGTGDTEAFF
TRBJ2-7 | TRBV5-6 | NA | TRBD2 | CASSPDGGVEQYF
TRBJ2-2 | TRBV19 | few | NA | CASSPAGNTGELFF
TRBJ1-5 | TRBV6-1 | NA | NA | CASSESVLPQHF
TRBJ1-5 | TRBV5-1 | NA | NA | CASRSGEFQPQHF
TRBJ1-2 | TRBV28 | NA | NA | CASRDPGGNYGYTF
TRBJ2-7 | TRBV28 | NA | NA | CASSLSTSLYEQYF
TRBJ1-2 | TRBV19 | NA | TRBD1 | CASIGGDSPLKDGYTF
TRBJ2-5 | TRBV7-9 | NA | NA | CASSLGFSVTQYF
TRBJ2-1 | TRBV27 | few | TRBD2 | CASSFGTSGSNEQFF
TRBJ1-2 | TRBV6-6 | NA | NA | CASSPGANYGYTF
TRBJ2-6 | TRBV5-1 | NA | NA | CASSLGAGQSGANVLTF
TRBJ2-7 | TRBV7-8 | NA | NA | CASSSLPGSSYEQYF
TRBJ2-5 | TRBV7-8 | NA | NA | CASIPQGRGRETQYF
TRBJ2-1 | TRBV5-6 | NA | TRBD1 | CASSRTGGLYNEQFF
TRBJ1-4 | TRBV2 | few | NA | CASSQQGSNEKLFF